Presented here are 29 T cell receptor beta chains from one specimen sequenced in a study of OX40 agonist ivuxolimab in advanced cancers. Method: immunoSEQ multiplex PCR; TCRdb's copy keeps in-frame clones and lacks some. The sample yields 60,000 to 80,000 clones, around 90% seen once. This material consisted of CD4+ or CD8+ T cells sorted from blood, taken in a trial of the OX40 agonist ivuxolimab. The receptors here all came from an adult with an advanced solid tumor such as melanoma, head and neck, liver or kidney cancer.

The chain uses TRBV5-3 and TRBJ2-1; 10 bases map to TRBD2. TRBV5-3 is placed among ORFs of uncertain function. With V trimmed by 4 bases and J by 4 bases, 8 bases remained unmatched. This CDR3 has 16 residues. CDR3: CARSPNEREGYNEQFF. The CDR3 coding sequence is TGTGCCAGAAGCCCCAATGAGCGGGAGGGATACAATGAGCAGTTCTTC.

The rearrangement links TRBV5-6 to TRBJ2-1; 10 bases map to TRBD2. J was trimmed by 1 base and V by 5 bases; bases with no gene match: 6. CDR1 is SGHDT and CDR2 is YYEEEE in the germline V gene. The CDR3 loop spans 16 amino acids. CDR3 in DNA: TGTGCCAGCAGACCGACTAGCGGGCGGTCCTACAATGAGCAGTTCTTC. Protein sequence: CASRPTSGRSYNEQFF.

This clone was detected once. The chain employs TRBV6-5 and TRBJ1-4; D is perhaps TRBD1 (6 bases). Trimming took off 7 bases at V and 0 bases at J, with 9 bases between the two ends. The CDR3 consists of 14 residues. CDR1 and CDR2 from the germline V gene are MNHEY and SVGAGI. CDR3 sequence: CASKDSATNEKLFF. The DNA of the CDR3 is TGTGCCAGCAAGGACAGCGCAACTAATGAAAAACTGTTTTTT.

The chain recombines TRBV2 with TRBJ2-3; 12 bases map to TRBD2. The germline gives CDR1 SNHLY, CDR2 FYNNEI. Germline trimming cut 5 bases from V and 2 bases from J; bases unmatched to any gene: 17. The CDR3 extends over 20 amino acids. CDR3: CASSQPGLAGGKIPTDTQYF. Written as DNA, the CDR3 is TGTGCCAGCAGTCAACCGGGACTAGCGGGCGGTAAAATCCCCACAGATACGCAGTATTTT.

This sequence joins TRBV10-3 and TRBJ2-1, with 15 bases fitting TRBD2. Trimming at V came to 6 bases and at J to 0 bases, leaving 21 bases not matched to a gene. The germline V gene encodes CDR1 ENHRY and CDR2 SYGVKD. The CDR3 spans 23 residues. CDR3 region: CAISSGQGGTSGRTNRSYNEQFF. The CDR3 coding sequence is TGTGCCATCAGCTCCGGACAGGGAGGGACTAGCGGGAGGACCAATCGCTCCTACAATGAGCAGTTCTTC.

The chain employs TRBV6-1 and TRBJ2-1, with D perhaps matching TRBD2 (5 bases). Looked up from germline, CDR1 is MNHNS and CDR2 is SASEGT. V was shortened by 3 bases and J by 6 bases, with 15 bases between the two germline ends. The CDR3 has 15 amino acids. CDR3 protein: CASSDLTSRGNEQFF. CDR3 DNA sequence: TGTGCCAGCAGTGACCTTACTAGTCGTGGCAATGAGCAGTTCTTC.

This chain joins TRBV7-2 and TRBJ1-5; D unclear. V was cut by 5 bases and J by 6 bases, with 8 bases left in between. Germline loops: CDR1 SGHTA, CDR2 FQGNSA. The CDR3 is 12 residues long. Written as DNA, the CDR3 is TGTGCCAGCAGCCTACCGGGTCAGCCCCAGCATTTT. Amino acid sequence: CASSLPGQPQHF.

This chain uses TRBV9 with TRBJ2-1; 7 bases line up with TRBD2. Germline CDR1 is SGDLS and CDR2 is YYNGEE. J lost 3 bases, V lost 3 bases, and 9 bases had no gene match. The CDR3 has 16 amino acids. The CDR3 region has the DNA TGTGCCAGCAGCGAGGTACGGACTAGTGACTACAATGAGCAGTTCTTC. It is translated as CASSEVRTSDYNEQFF.

The chain combines TRBV7-2 with TRBJ2-5, with 7 positions matching TRBD2. Unmatched junction bases numbered 6, after V lost 2 bases and J lost 3 bases. This CDR3 has 15 residues. Germline assignment: CDR1 SGHTA and CDR2 FQGNSA. CDR3 DNA sequence: TGTGCCAGCAGCTTAAACCCTAGCGGAAAAGAGACCCAGTACTTC. Protein product: CASSLNPSGKETQYF.

V is TRBV2 and J is TRBJ2-1; possibly TRBD2 for D (6 bases). The CDR3 loop spans 16 amino acids. Germline V gene data show CDR1 as SNHLY and CDR2 as FYNNEI. V gave up 7 bases and J gave up 0 bases, with 16 bases separating them. The CDR3 DNA reads as TGTGCCAGCACCAGAAATGAGGGACTCTCCTACAATGAGCAGTTCTTC. This sequence encodes CASTRNEGLSYNEQFF.

This chain joins TRBV6-5 and TRBJ1-2; tentatively, D is TRBD1 (5 bases). Germline V lookup: CDR1 MNHEY, CDR2 SVGAGI. V lost 0 bases and J 0 bases, leaving 11 bases between the germline ends. The CDR3 is 16 residues long. Here the CDR3 reads CASSYSIQAPNYGYTF. The DNA of the CDR3 is TGTGCCAGCAGTTACTCGATACAGGCCCCTAACTATGGCTACACCTTC.

The sample holds one count of this clone. The CDR3 sequence is CASSLARAGVNEQFF. The CDR3 DNA follows: TGTGCCAGCAGCTTAGCGCGAGCGGGAGTCAATGAGCAGTTCTTC. The V call is TRBV13, the J call TRBJ2-1, with TRBD2 matching over 8 bases. CDR1 PRHDT and CDR2 FYEKMQ come from the germline V gene (reference sequence). V trimming: 1 base; J trimming: 6 bases; junction bases outside the gene matches: 5. The CDR3 has 15 residues.

This clone was seen once. The rearrangement links TRBV15 to TRBJ2-1; 9 positions match TRBD2. The V gene's germline CDR1 is LNHNV and CDR2 YYDKDF (reference sequence). Unmatched junction bases numbered 1, after V lost 6 bases and J lost 4 bases. The CDR3 runs 13 residues. Written as DNA, the CDR3 is TGTGCCACCAGAGGACTAGCGTACAATGAGCAGTTCTTC. Translation: CATRGLAYNEQFF.

This rearrangement joins TRBV10-1 to TRBJ2-7; D is undetermined. The CDR3 consists of 13 residues. Deletions cut 9 bases from V and 2 bases from J, with 14 bases between. The germline V gene encodes CDR1 WNHNN and CDR2 SYGVQD (reference sequence). The CDR3 here is CARERLIPYEQYF. For the CDR3, the DNA is TGCGCCAGAGAGCGCCTAATCCCCTACGAGCAGTACTTC.

The gene calls are TRBV10-1 and TRBJ2-3, with TRBD1 identical over 10 bases. J gave up 6 bases and V 7 bases, and 10 bases lay outside the gene matches. CDR3 length: 15 amino acids. The germline CDR1 and CDR2 sequences are WNHNN and SYGVQD (reference sequence). The CDR3 protein is CASTRAGTGVDTQYF. The CDR3 DNA follows: TGCGCCAGCACTCGAGCCGGGACAGGGGTGGATACGCAGTATTTT.

The chain joins TRBV30 to TRBJ2-2, with 7 positions matching TRBD1. Germline CDR1 reads GTSNPN; CDR2 reads SVGIG (reference sequence). The CDR3 is 11 residues long. With V trimmed by 5 bases and J by 9 bases, 3 bases remained unmatched. The CDR3 spells CAWGQVRELFF. The CDR3 bases are TGTGCCTGGGGACAGGTCCGGGAGCTGTTTTTT. Full variable domain (rest looked up from reference TRBV30 and TRBJ2-2): SQTIHQWPATLVQPVGSPLSLECTVEGTSNPNLYWYRQAAGRGLQLLFYSVGIGQISSEVPQNLSASRPQDRQFILSSKKLLLSDSGFYLCAWGQVRELFFGEGSRLTVL.

This clone is a singleton in its sample. V and J are TRBV30 and TRBJ1-1; D not resolved. This CDR3 has 13 residues. Trimming took off 2 bases at V and 1 base at J, with 8 bases between the two ends. Germline CDR1 is GTSNPN and CDR2 is SVGIG (reference sequence). CDR3 coding DNA: TGTGCCTGGAGTTCGGACGCGAACACTGAAGCTTTCTTT. Encoded protein: CAWSSDANTEAFF. Variable domain in full (rest from reference TRBV30 and TRBJ1-1): SQTIHQWPATLVQPVGSPLSLECTVEGTSNPNLYWYRQAAGRGLQLLFYSVGIGQISSEVPQNLSASRPQDRQFILSSKKLLLSDSGFYLCAWSSDANTEAFFGQGTRLTVV.

The chain uses TRBV18 and TRBJ2-3, with 9 bases aligning to TRBD1. The trim removed 3 bases at V and 4 bases at J, leaving 8 bases unmatched. This CDR3 has 16 residues. Germline-derived CDR1 and CDR2 are KGHSH and LQKENI. CDR3 sequence (DNA): TGTGCCAGCTCACCCGGGACAGGGCAAGCGTCAGATACGCAGTATTTT. This gives the protein CASSPGTGQASDTQYF.

Only one count was recorded for this clone. CDR3 coding DNA: TGTGCCTGGAGTATTCGTAAAAGCGGGATTTCTTCCTACGAGCAGTACTTC. It encodes CAWSIRKSGISSYEQYF. The chain recombines TRBV30 with TRBJ2-7, with 7 nucleotides matching TRBD2. Per the germline V gene, CDR1 is GTSNPN and CDR2 is SVGIG (reference sequence). This CDR3 region has 17 residues. Trimming removed 2 bases from V and 1 base from J; junction bases left unmatched: 14.

The genes are TRBV7-9 and TRBJ1-4, with 7 bases lining up with TRBD1. Germline V gene sequence: CDR1 SEHNR, CDR2 FQNEAQ (reference sequence). This CDR3 contains 16 residues. Losses at the gene ends were 5 bases for V and 1 base for J; bases not matched to a gene: 7. Here the CDR3 DNA reads TGTGCCAGCAGCCGCGGACAGGCAGGAACTAATGAAAAACTGTTTTTT. This gives the protein CASSRGQAGTNEKLFF.

This rearrangement joins TRBV6-1 to TRBJ2-7; TRBD2 matches 9 bases. The junction had 5 bases not matched to a gene; V was cut back by 3 bases and J by 2 bases. This CDR3 comprises 15 residues. Germline V lookup: CDR1 MNHNS, CDR2 SASEGT. The CDR3 sequence: CASSDPGTSTYEQYF. The CDR3 region has the DNA TGTGCCAGCAGTGATCCCGGGACTAGCACCTACGAGCAGTACTTC.

The V call is TRBV6-5, the J call TRBJ2-1; TRBD2 matches at 11 bases. Germline V gene sequence: CDR1 MNHEY, CDR2 SVGAGI. CDR3 size: 15 residues. Trimming took 6 bases from V and 2 from J; bases not matched to a gene: 3. The CDR3 reads CASRLAGGTYNEQFF. CDR3 bases: TGTGCCAGCAGGCTAGCGGGAGGCACCTACAATGAGCAGTTCTTC.

The CDR3, as DNA: TGTGCCAGCTGGAGGAGGGAGGGTTCCTATAATTCACCCCTCCACTTT. Amino acids: CASWRREGSYNSPLHF. The V gene is TRBV7-4, the J gene TRBJ1-6; D not resolved. This CDR3 spans 16 amino acids. Germline V CDR1 and CDR2: SGHVT, SQSDAQ. Deletions cut 8 bases from V and 1 base from J, with 15 bases between. The full variable domain, completed using reference TRBV7-4 and TRBJ1-6, is GAGVSQSPRYKVAKRGRDVALRCDSISGHVTLYWYRQTLGQGSEVLTYSQSDAQRDKSGRPSGRFSAERPERSVSTLKIQRTEQGDSAVYLCASWRREGSYNSPLHFGNGTRLTVT.

The V and J genes are TRBV5-1 and TRBJ2-1; 10 bases match TRBD2. V shed 6 bases and J 4 bases; nucleotides not matched to a gene: 10. The length of the CDR3 is 16 residues. Germline-derived CDR1 and CDR2 are SGHRS and YFSETQ. The CDR3 DNA reads as TGCGCCAGCACTCAAAGGACTAGCGGATTGTACAATGAGCAGTTCTTC. Translated: CASTQRTSGLYNEQFF.

The rearrangement uses TRBV20-1 and TRBJ2-3, with a possible D match to TRBD2 (6 bases). The CDR3 consists of 11 residues. The germline V gene has CDR1 DFQATT and CDR2 SNEGSKA (reference sequence). CDR3 loop: CSMRGSDTQYF. The CDR3 bases are TGCTCGATGCGGGGCTCAGATACGCAGTATTTT.

Only a few counts were recorded for this clone. The gene calls are TRBV28 and TRBJ1-5; 11 nucleotides agree with TRBD1. The V gene's germline CDR1 is MDHEN and CDR2 SYDVKM. The CDR3 is 14 amino acids. J lost 6 bases, V lost 4 bases, and 2 bases had no gene match. The DNA for the CDR3 is TGTGCCAGCAGTTGGGACAGGGGGACTCAGCCCCAGCATTTT. As protein: CASSWDRGTQPQHF.

This sequence joins TRBV29-1 and TRBJ2-1, with 15 positions matching TRBD2. CDR3 size: 14 residues. Per the germline V gene, CDR1 is SQVTM and CDR2 is ANQGSEA. Trimming at V came to 7 bases and at J to 10 bases, leaving 8 bases not matched to a gene. CDR3 coding DNA: TGCAGCGGCGCCGGGACTAGCGGGAGGAGGGAGCAGTTCTTC. Residues: CSGAGTSGRREQFF.

The rearrangement joins TRBV7-2 to TRBJ2-5, with TRBD2 matching 12 bases. The germline V gene encodes CDR1 SGHTA and CDR2 FQGNSA. V lost 3 bases and J lost 5; bases outside the gene matches: 13. The CDR3 extends over 18 amino acids. CDR3 bases: TGTGCCAGCAGCTTTGGGCGACTAGCGGGAGAGACTTCGGAGACCCAGTACTTC. Amino acid sequence: CASSFGRLAGETSETQYF.

V is TRBV9 and J is TRBJ2-3, with 8 bases that match TRBD2. CDR1 SGDLS and CDR2 YYNGEE come from the germline V gene. The CDR3 loop spans 16 amino acids. V was pared by 0 bases and J by 3 bases, with 6 bases of the junction left unmatched. The CDR3 nucleotides read TGTGCCAGCAGCGTAGACCCGGGACTAGGAACAGATACGCAGTATTTT. It yields the protein CASSVDPGLGTDTQYF.